The entry that follows covers one T cell receptor beta chain sequence. Its antigen is not identified. The table came from immunoSEQ multiplex PCR; TCRdb's copy has only in-frame clones and leaves some out. Found here are more than 90,000 clones, 90% to 95% of them singletons; the top ten hold about 0.25%. The V gene's germline CDR1 is SQVTM and CDR2 ANQGSEA. Trimming cost V 4 bases and J 6 bases; bases outside gene matches: 2. The CDR3 consists of 13 residues. Negative selection yielded untouched CD4+ T cells of average about 98% purity. CD4+ T cells were isolated untouched, about 98% pure. This sample is drawn from a study of T cell repertoires and HLA-DP antigens. Study overall: Sorted CD137+CD4+ samples averaged around 200 ng DNA; pre-culture CD4+ samples, about 1,200 ng.

Sequencing was performed on CD4+ T cells from PBMCs. The chain combines TRBV29-1 with TRBJ2-3, with 12 bases aligning to TRBD2. The receptor was isolated from a woman aged 18 to 35 in good health and CMV-seronegative. The CDR3 reads CSVGTSGADTQYF. CDR3 coding DNA: TGCAGCGTTGGGACTAGCGGGGCGGATACGCAGTATTTT.